This T cell receptor (beta chain) was recovered during a study of graft-versus-host responses after intestinal transplantation. On the study more broadly: Multivisceral, liver-intestinal, or isolated intestinal transplants were received by the recipients. The recipients all started with anti-thymocyte globulin induction and then took tacrolimus and steroids for 2 to 3 years.

A remark on this clone: Its target is not known.

Overall study results and limits: Elevated graft-versus-host to host-versus-graft clonal ratios in allografts were recorded for patients with graft-donor T cell macrochimerism. Detection of GvH clones occurred in recipient marrow, and some had their first appearance in ileum or blood.

Germline CDR1 is LNHDA and CDR2 is SQIVND (reference sequence). CDR3 length equals 13 residues. V was cut by 6 bases and J by 7 bases, with 15 bases left in between. Profiling relied on immunoSEQ multiplex PCR, and the TCRdb table lists in-frame clones only, not all of them. This sample has roughly 110,000 clones, with around 92% found just once. The receptor's source is a human donor who was the organ donor for an intestinal transplant. The sample in question was unstimulated CD8+ T cells sorted from spleen or lymph node cells, obtained before transplant. This sequence joins TRBV19 and TRBJ1-1; TRBD1 might be the D (5 bases). DNA of the CDR3: TGTGCCAGTAGGGACACCGTTAACCTTGAAGCTTTCTTT. This sequence encodes CASRDTVNLEAFF.